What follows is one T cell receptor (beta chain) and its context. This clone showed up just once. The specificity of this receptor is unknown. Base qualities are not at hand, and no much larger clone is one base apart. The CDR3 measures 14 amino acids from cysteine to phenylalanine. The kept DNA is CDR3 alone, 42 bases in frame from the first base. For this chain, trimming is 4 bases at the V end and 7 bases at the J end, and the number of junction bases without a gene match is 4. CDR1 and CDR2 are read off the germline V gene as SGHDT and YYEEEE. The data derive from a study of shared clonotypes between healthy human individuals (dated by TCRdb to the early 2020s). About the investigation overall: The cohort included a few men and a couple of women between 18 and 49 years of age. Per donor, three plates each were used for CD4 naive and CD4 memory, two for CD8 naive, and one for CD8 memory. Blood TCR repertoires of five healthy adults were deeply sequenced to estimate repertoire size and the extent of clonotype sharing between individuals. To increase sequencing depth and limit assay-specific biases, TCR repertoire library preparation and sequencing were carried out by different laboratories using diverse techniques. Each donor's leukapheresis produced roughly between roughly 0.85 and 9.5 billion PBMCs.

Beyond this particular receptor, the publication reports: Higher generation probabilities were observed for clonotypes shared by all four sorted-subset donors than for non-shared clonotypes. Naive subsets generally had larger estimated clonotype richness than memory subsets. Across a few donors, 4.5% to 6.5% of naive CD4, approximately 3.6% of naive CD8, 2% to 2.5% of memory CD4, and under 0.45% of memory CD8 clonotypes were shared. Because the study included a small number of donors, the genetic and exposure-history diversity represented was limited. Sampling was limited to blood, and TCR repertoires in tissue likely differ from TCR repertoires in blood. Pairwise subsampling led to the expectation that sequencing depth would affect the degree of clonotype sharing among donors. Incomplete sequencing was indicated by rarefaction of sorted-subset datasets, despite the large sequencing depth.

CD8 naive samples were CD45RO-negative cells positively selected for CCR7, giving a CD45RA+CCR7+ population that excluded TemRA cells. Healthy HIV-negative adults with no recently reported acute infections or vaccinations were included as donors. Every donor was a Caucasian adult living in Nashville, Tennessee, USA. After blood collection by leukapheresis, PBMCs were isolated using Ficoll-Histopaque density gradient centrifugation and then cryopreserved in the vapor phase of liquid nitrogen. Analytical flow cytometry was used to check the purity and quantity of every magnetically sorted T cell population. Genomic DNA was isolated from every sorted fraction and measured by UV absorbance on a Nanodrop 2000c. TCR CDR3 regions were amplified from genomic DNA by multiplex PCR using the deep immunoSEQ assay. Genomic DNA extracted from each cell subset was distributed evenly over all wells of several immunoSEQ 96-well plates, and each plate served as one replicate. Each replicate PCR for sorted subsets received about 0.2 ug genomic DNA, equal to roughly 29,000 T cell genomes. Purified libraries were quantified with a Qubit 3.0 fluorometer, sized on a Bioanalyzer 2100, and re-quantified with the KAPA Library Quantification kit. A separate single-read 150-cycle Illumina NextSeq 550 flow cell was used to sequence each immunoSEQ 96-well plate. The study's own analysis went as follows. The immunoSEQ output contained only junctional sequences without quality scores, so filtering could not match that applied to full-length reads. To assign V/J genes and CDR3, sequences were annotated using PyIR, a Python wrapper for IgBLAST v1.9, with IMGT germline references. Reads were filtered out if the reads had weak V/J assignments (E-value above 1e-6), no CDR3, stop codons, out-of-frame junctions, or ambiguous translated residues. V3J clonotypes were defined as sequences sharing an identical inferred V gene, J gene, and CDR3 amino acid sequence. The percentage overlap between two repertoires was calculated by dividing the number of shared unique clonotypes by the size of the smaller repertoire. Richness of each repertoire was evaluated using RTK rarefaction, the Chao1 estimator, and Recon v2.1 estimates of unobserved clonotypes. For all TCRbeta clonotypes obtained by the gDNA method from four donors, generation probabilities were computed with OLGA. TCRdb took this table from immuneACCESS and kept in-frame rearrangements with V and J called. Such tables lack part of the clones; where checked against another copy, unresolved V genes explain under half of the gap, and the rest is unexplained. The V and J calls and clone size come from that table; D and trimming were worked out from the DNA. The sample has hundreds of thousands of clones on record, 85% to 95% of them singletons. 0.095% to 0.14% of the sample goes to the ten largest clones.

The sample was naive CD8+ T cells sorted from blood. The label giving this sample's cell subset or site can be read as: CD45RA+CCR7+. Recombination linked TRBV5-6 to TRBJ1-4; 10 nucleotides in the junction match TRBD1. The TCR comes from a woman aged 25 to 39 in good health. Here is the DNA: TGTGCCAGCAGCGGGGGACAGGGGTTTGAAAAACTGTTTTTT. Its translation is CASSGGQGFEKLFF.